Listed here is a single TCR beta chain. The antigen remains undetermined. The assay was immunoSEQ multiplex PCR, and TCRdb's table has in-frame clones only and misses some. Of under 2,500,000 clones in the sample, almost 96% are singletons; the top ten hold more than 0.1%. These data belong to a study of shared clonotypes between healthy human individuals. As for the study in general: Donors had three CD4 naive, three CD4 memory, two CD8 naive and one CD8 memory plate apiece. Broader study findings: A limitation of the genetic and exposure-history diversity represented arose from few donors. Compared with memory subsets, naive subsets generally had larger estimated richness. The study's rarefaction showed incomplete sorted-subset sequencing despite large depth.

CDR3 size: 13 residues. Looked up from germline, CDR1 is ENHRY and CDR2 is SYGVKD. J gave up 3 bases and V 8 bases, and 3 bases lay outside the gene matches. The sample taken for sequencing was naive CD4+ T cells sorted from blood. Subset specified: CD45RA+ positively selected. V gene TRBV10-3 combines with J gene TRBJ2-2, with 7 bases lining up with TRBD1. This receptor was taken from a man aged 18 to 29 in good health. CDR3 protein: CAISGQHTGELFF. In DNA form, the CDR3 reads TGTGCCATCTCGGGACAGCACACCGGGGAGCTGTTTTTT.